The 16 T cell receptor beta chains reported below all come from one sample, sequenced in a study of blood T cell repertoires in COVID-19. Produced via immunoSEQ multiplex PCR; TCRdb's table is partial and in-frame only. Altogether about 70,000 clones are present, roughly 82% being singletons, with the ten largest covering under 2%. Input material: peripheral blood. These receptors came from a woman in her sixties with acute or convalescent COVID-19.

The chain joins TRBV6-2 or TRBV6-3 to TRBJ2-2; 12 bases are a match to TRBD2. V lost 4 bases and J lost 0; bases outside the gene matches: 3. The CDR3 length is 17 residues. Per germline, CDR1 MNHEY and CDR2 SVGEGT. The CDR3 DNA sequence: TGTGCCAGCAGTTGGACTAGCGGGGCGACGAACACCGGGGAGCTGTTTTTT. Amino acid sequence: CASSWTSGATNTGELFF.

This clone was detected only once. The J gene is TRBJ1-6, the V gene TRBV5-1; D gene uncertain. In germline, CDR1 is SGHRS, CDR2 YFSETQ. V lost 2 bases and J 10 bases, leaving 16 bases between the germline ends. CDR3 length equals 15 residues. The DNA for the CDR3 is TGCGCCAGCAGCTTAGATGGGCCCCACTCCTCACCCCTCCACTTT. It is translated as CASSLDGPHSSPLHF.

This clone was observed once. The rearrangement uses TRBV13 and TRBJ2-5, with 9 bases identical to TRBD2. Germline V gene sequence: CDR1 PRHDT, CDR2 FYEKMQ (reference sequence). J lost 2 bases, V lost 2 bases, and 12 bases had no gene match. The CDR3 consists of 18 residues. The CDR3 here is CASSLKLRTSDWQETQYF. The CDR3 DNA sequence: TGTGCCAGCAGCTTAAAGCTTCGGACTAGCGACTGGCAAGAGACCCAGTACTTC.

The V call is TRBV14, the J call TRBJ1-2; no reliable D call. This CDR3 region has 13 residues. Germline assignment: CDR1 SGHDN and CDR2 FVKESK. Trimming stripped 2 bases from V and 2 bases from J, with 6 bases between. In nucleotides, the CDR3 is TGTGCCAGCAGCCAAACACCCAACTATGGCTACACCTTC. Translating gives CASSQTPNYGYTF. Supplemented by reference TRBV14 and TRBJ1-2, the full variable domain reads EAGVTQFPSHSVIEKGQTVTLRCDPISGHDNLYWYRRVMGKEIKFLLHFVKESKQDESGMPNNRFLAERTGGTYSTLKVQPAELEDSGVYFCASSQTPNYGYTFGSGTRLTVV.

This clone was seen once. CDR3 DNA sequence: TGTGCCTGGAGAGGCAGGGACAGGGGAATCGCTAACTATGGCTACACCTTC. This encodes CAWRGRDRGIANYGYTF. The chain couples TRBV30 to TRBJ1-2; 10 positions match TRBD1. V gave up 3 bases and J gave up 0 bases; unmatched junction bases: 10. This CDR3 is built from 17 residues. The germline V gene encodes CDR1 GTSNPN and CDR2 SVGIG (reference sequence).

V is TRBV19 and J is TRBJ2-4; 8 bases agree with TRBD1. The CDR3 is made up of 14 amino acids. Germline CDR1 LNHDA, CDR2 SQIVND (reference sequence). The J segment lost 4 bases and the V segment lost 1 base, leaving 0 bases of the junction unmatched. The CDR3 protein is CASSIGQGKNIQYF. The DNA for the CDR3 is TGTGCCAGTAGTATAGGACAGGGGAAAAACATTCAGTACTTC. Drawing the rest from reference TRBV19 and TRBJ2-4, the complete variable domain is DGGITQSPKYLFRKEGQNVTLSCEQNLNHDAMYWYRQDPGQGLRLIYYSQIVNDFQKGDIAEGYSVSREKKESFPLTVTSAQKNPTAFYLCASSIGQGKNIQYFGAGTRLSVL.

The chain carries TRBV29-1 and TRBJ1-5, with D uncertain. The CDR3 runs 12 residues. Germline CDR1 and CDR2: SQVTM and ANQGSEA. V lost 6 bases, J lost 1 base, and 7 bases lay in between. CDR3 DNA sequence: TGCAGCGTCACAGCCAGCAATCAGCCCCAGCATTTT. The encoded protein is CSVTASNQPQHF. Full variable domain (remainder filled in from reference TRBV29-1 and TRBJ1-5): SAVISQKPSRDICQRGTSLTIQCQVDSQVTMMFWYRQQPGQSLTLIATANQGSEATYESGFVIDKFPISRPNLTFSTLTVSNMSPEDSSIYLCSVTASNQPQHFGDGTRLSIL.

CDR3: CASSLYRDRSCYGYTF. The CDR3 DNA sequence: TGTGCCAGCAGCTTATACCGGGACAGGTCTTGCTATGGCTACACCTTC. This sequence joins TRBV7-9 and TRBJ1-2; 8 nucleotides agree with TRBD1. CDR3 size: 16 residues. With V trimmed by 2 bases and J by 4 bases, 9 bases remained unmatched. In germline, CDR1 is SEHNR, CDR2 FQNEAQ (reference sequence).

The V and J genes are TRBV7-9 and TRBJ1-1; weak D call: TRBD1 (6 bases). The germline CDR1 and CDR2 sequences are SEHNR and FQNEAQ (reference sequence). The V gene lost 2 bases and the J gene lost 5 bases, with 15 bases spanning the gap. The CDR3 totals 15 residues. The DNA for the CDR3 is TGTGCCAGCAGCTTAATTTTAGGGGGTCATACTGAAGCTTTCTTT. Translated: CASSLILGGHTEAFF. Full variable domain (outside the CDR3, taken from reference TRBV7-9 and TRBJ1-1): DTGVSQNPRHKITKRGQNVTFRCDPISEHNRLYWYRQTLGQGPEFLTYFQNEAQLEKSRLLSDRFSAERPKGSFSTLEIQRTEQGDSAMYLCASSLILGGHTEAFFGQGTRLTVV.

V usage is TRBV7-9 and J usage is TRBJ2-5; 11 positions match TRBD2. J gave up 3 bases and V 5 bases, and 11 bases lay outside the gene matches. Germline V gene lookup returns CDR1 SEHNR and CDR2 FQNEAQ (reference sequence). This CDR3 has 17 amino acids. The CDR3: CASSTIAGGPSEETQYF. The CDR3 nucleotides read TGTGCCAGCAGCACAATAGCGGGAGGGCCCTCAGAAGAGACCCAGTACTTC.

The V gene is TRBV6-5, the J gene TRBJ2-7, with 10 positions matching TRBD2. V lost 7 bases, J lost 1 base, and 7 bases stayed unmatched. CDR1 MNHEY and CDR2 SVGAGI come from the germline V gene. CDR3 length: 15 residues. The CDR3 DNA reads TGTGCCAGCAACTCAGCGGGAGGGGGATCCTACGAGCAGTACTTC. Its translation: CASNSAGGGSYEQYF.

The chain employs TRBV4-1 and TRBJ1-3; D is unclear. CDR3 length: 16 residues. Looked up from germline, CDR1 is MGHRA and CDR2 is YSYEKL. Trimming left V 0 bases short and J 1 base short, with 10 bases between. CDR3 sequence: CASSQDLSGSGNTIYF. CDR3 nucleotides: TGCGCCAGCAGCCAAGATCTGTCGGGTTCTGGAAACACCATATATTTT.

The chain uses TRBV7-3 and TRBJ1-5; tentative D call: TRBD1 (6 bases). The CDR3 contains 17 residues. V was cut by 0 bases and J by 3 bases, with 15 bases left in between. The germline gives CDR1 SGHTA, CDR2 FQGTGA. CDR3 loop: CASSLTQGPGDNQPQHF. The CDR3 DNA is TGTGCCAGCAGCTTAACGCAGGGGCCAGGGGACAATCAGCCCCAGCATTTT.

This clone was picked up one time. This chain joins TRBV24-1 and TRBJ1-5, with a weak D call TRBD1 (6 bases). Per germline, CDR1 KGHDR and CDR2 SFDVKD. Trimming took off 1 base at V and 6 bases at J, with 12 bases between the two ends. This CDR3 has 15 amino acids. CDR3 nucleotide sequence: TGTGCCACCAGTGATTTAACAGGGCGAAGTCAGCCCCAGCATTTT. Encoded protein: CATSDLTGRSQPQHF.

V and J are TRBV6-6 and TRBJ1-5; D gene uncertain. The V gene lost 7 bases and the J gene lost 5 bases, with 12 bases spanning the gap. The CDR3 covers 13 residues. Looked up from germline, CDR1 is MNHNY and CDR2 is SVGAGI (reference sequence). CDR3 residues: CASNLDSYQPQHF. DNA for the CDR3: TGTGCCAGCAACCTCGACTCCTATCAGCCCCAGCATTTT.

CDR3 sequence reads: CASSLVGQGGETQYF. Here the CDR3 DNA reads TGTGCCAGCAGCTTAGTGGGACAGGGGGGGGAGACCCAGTACTTC. This chain links TRBV7-8 with TRBJ2-5, with TRBD1 matching over 11 bases. V lost 1 base and J lost 5; bases outside the gene matches: 3. The CDR3 has 15 amino acids. Germline-derived CDR1 and CDR2 are SGHVS and FQNEAQ.